The text below deals with one TCR beta chain. Its specificity is unknown. This sample stems from a study of shared clonotypes between healthy human individuals. This table comes from immunoSEQ multiplex PCR, and its TCRdb copy is limited to in-frame clones, with some not included. The sample lists 2 million to 2.5 million clones; under 95% were seen once. The CDR3 sequence is 13 residues long. The V end lost 2 bases, the J end lost 2 bases, and 4 bases lay between the germline ends. The V gene's germline CDR1 is MGHDK and CDR2 SYGVNS. Whole-study results and caveats: In general, naive subsets displayed greater estimated richness than memory subsets did.

Sequenced input: naive CD4+ T cells from PBMCs. Regarding subset: CD45RA+ positively selected. The rearrangement joins TRBV25-1 to TRBJ2-1, with unresolved D. This TCR was recovered from a man aged 18 to 30 in good health. Some clones in this sample may be carry-over from other donors' samples. The CDR3 coding sequence is TGTGCCAGCAGTGAAGGCACCTACAATGAGCAGTTCTTC. The encoded protein is CASSEGTYNEQFF.